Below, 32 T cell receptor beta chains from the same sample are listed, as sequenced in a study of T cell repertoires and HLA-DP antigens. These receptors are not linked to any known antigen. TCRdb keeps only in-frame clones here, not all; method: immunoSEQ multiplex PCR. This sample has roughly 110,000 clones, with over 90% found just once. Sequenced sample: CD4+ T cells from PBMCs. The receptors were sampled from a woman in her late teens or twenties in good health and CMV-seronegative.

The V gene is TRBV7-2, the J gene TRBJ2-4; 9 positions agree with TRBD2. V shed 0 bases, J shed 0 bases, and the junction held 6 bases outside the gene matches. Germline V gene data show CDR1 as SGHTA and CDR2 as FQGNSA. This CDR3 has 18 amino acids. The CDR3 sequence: CASSLAVSGGLAKNIQYF. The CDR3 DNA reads TGTGCCAGCAGCTTAGCTGTCAGCGGGGGGTTAGCCAAAAACATTCAGTACTTC.

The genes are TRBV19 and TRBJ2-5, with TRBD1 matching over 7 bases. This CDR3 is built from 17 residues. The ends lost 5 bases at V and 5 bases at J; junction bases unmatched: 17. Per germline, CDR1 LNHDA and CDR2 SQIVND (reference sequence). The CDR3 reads CASSAPRGEGGMETQYF. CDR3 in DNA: TGTGCCAGTAGTGCCCCTCGGGGCGAAGGGGGCATGGAGACCCAGTACTTC.

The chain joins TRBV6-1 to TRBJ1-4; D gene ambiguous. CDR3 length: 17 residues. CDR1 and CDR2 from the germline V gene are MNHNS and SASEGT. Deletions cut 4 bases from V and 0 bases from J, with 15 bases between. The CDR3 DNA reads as TGTGCCAGCAGTGTGGATAAAAAGTTTGCAACTAATGAAAAACTGTTTTTT. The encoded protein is CASSVDKKFATNEKLFF.

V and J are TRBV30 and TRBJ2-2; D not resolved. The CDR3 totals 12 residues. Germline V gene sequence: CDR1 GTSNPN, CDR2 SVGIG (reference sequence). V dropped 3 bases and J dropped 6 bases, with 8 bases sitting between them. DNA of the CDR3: TGTGCCTGGAGGGGTGGGCCCGGGGAGCTGTTTTTT. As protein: CAWRGGPGELFF.

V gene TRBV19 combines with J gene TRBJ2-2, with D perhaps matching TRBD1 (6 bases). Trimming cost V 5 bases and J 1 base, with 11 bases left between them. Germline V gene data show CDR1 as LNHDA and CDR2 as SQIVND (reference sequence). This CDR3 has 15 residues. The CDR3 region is CASSLSGQNTGELFF. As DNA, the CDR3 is TGTGCCAGTAGTCTCTCGGGACAGAACACCGGGGAGCTGTTTTTT.

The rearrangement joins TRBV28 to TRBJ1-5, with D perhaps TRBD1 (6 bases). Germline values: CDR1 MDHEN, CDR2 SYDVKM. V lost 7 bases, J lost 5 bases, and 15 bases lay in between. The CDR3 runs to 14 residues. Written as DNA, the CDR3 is TGTGCCAGCAATAGAGGGACAATAGATCAGCCCCAGCATTTT. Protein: CASNRGTIDQPQHF.

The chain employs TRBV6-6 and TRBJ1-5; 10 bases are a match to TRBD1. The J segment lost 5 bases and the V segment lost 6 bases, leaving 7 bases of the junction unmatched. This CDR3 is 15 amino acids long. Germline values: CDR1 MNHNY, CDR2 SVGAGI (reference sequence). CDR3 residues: CASRKTGGPDQPQHF. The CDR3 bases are TGTGCCAGCAGAAAGACAGGGGGCCCGGATCAGCCCCAGCATTTT.

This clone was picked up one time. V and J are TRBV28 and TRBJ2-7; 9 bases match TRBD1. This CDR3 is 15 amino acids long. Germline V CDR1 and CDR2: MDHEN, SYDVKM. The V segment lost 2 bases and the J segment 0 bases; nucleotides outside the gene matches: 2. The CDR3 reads CASSLGDRVSYEQYF. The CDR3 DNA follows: TGTGCCAGCAGTTTAGGGGACAGGGTCTCCTACGAGCAGTACTTC.

CDR3 amino acids: CASSLSRRGSAHYGYTF. The CDR3, as DNA: TGTGCCAGCAGCTTATCCCGGCGCGGCAGCGCACACTATGGCTACACCTTC. The rearrangement uses TRBV7-8 and TRBJ1-2; D remains unclear. Trimming cost V 2 bases and J 3 bases, with 19 bases left between them. CDR3 length equals 17 residues. Germline CDR1 SGHVS, CDR2 FQNEAQ.

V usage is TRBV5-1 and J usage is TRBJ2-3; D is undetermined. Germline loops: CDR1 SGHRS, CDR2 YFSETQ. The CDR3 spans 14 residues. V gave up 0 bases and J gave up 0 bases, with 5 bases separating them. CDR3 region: CASSLAGSTDTQYF. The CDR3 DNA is TGCGCCAGCAGCTTGGCCGGAAGCACAGATACGCAGTATTTT.

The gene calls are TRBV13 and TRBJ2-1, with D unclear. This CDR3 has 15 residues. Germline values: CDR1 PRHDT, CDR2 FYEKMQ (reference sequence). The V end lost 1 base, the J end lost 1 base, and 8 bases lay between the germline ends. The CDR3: CASSLDTVSYNEQFF. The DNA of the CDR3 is TGTGCCAGCAGCTTAGATACTGTGTCCTACAATGAGCAGTTCTTC.

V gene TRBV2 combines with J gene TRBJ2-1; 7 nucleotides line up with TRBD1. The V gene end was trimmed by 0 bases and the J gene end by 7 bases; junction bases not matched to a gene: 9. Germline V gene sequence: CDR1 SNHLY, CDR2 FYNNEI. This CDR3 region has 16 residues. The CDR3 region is CASSEALRQGRNEQFF. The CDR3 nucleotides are TGTGCCAGCAGTGAAGCGTTAAGACAGGGAAGGAATGAGCAGTTCTTC.

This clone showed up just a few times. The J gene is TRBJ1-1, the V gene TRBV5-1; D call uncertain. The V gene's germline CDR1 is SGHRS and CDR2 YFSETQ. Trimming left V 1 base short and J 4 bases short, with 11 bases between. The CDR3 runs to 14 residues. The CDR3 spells CASSLNAASTEAFF. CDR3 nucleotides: TGCGCCAGCAGCTTGAACGCGGCCTCCACTGAAGCTTTCTTT.

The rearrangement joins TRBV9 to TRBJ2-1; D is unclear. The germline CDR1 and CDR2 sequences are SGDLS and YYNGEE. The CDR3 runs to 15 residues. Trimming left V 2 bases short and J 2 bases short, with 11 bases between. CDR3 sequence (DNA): TGTGCCAGCAGCGTTAACCGGATGACCTACAATGAGCAGTTCTTC. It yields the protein CASSVNRMTYNEQFF.

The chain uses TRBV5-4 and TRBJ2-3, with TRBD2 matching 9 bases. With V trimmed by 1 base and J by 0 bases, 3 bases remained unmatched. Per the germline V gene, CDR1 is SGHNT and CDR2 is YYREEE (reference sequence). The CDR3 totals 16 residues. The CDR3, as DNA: TGTGCCAGCAGCTTGAAGCGGGGGGATAGCACAGATACGCAGTATTTT. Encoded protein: CASSLKRGDSTDTQYF.

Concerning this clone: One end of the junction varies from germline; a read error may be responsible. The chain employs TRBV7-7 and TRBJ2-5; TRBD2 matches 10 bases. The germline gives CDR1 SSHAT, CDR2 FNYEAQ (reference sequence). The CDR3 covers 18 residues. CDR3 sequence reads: CASSSRWSGGAEEETQYF. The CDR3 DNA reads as TGTGCTAGCAGTTCCCGATGGAGCGGGGGGGCTGAGGAAGAGACCCAGTACTTC.

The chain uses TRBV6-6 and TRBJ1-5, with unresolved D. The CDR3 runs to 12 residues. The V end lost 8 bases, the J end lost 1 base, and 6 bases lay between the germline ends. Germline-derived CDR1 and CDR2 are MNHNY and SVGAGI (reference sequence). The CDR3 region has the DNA TGTGCCAGCCAGCAGAGCAATCAGCCCCAGCATTTT. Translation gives CASQQSNQPQHF.

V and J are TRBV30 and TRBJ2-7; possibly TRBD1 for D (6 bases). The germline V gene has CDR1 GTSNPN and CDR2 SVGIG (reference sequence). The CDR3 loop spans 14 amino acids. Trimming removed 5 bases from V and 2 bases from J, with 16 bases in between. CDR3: CAWPSRGPTYEQYF. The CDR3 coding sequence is TGTGCCTGGCCCTCCAGGGGACCAACCTACGAGCAGTACTTC.

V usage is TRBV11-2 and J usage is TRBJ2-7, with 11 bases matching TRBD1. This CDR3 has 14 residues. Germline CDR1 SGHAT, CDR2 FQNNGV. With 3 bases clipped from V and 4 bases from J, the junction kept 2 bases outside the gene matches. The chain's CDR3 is CASSLDRGPYEQYV. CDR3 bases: TGTGCCAGCAGCTTGGACAGGGGGCCTTACGAGCAGTACGTC.

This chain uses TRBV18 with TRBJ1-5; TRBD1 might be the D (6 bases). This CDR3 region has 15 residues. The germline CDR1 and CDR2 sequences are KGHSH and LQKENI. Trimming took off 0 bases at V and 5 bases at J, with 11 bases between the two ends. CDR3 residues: CASSPPGRGDQPQHF. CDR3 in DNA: TGTGCCAGCTCACCACCCGGCAGGGGTGATCAGCCCCAGCATTTT.

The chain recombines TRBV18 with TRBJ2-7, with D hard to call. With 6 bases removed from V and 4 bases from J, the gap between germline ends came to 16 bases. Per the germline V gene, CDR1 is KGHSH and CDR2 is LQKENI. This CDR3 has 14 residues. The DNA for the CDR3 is TGTGCCAGCTCGCTCCTAGTAGCTGGGTACGAGCAGTACTTC. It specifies CASSLLVAGYEQYF. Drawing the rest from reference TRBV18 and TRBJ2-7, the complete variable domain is NAGVMQNPRHLVRRRGQEARLRCSPMKGHSHVYWYRQLPEEGLKFMVYLQKENIIDESGMPKERFSAEFPKEGPSILRIQQVVRGDSAAYFCASSLLVAGYEQYFGPGTRLTVT.

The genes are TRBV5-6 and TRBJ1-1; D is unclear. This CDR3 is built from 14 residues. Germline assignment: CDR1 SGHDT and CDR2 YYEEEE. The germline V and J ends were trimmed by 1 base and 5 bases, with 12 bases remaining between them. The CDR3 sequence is CASSLKGSKTEAFF. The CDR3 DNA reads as TGTGCCAGCAGCTTGAAGGGAAGTAAGACTGAAGCTTTCTTT.

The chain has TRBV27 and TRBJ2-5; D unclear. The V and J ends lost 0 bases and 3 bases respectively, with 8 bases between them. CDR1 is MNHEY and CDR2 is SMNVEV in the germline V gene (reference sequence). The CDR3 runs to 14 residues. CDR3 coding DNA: TGTGCCAGCAGTTTATCGTGGGCGGAAGAGACCCAGTACTTC. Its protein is CASSLSWAEETQYF.

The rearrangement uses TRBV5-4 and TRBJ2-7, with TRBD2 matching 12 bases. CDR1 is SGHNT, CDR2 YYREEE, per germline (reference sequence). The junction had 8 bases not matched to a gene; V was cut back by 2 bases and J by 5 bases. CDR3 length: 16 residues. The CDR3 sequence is CASSLKLAGGGDEQYF. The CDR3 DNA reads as TGTGCCAGCAGCTTAAAACTAGCGGGAGGAGGCGACGAGCAGTACTTC. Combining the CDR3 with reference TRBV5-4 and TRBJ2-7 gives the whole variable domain ETGVTQSPTHLIKTRGQQVTLRCSSQSGHNTVSWYQQALGQGPQFIFQYYREEENGRGNFPPRFSGLQFPNYSSELNVNALELDDSALYLCASSLKLAGGGDEQYFGPGTRLTVT.

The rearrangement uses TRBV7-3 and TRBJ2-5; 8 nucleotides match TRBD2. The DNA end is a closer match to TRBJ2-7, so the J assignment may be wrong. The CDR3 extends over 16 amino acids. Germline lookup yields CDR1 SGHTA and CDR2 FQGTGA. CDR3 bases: TGTGCCAGCAGCTTAAAAGCGGGAGCCCCCTCCTACGAGCAGTACTTC. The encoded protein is CASSLKAGAPSYEQYF.

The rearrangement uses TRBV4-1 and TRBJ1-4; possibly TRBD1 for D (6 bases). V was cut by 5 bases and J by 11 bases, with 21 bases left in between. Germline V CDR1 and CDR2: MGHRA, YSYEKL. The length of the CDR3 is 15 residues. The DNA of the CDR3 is TGCGCCAGCAGCTACGGACCGACGCGTGGGGGCAAACTGTTTTTT. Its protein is CASSYGPTRGGKLFF.

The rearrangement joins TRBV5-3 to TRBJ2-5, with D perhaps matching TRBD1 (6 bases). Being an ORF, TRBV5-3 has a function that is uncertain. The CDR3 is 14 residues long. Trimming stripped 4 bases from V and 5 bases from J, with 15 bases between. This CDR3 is CARSAQGPWETQYF. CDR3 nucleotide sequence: TGTGCCAGAAGCGCACAGGGCCCATGGGAGACCCAGTACTTC.

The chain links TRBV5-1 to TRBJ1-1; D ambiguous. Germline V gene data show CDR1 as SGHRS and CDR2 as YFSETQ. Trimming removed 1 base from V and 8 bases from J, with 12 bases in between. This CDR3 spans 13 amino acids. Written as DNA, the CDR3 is TGCGCCAGCAGCTTGACCGGGCTGTTAGAAGCTTTCTTT. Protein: CASSLTGLLEAFF. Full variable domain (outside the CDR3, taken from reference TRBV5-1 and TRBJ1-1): KAGVTQTPRYLIKTRGQQVTLSCSPISGHRSVSWYQQTPGQGLQFLFEYFSETQRNKGNFPGRFSGRQFSNSRSEMNVSTLELGDSALYLCASSLTGLLEAFFGQGTRLTVV.

The CDR3 is CASSSQGVPNTGELFF. Written as DNA, the CDR3 is TGTGCCAGCAGTTCCCAGGGGGTACCGAACACCGGGGAGCTGTTTTTT. The chain carries TRBV28 and TRBJ2-2; 7 bases align to TRBD1. Germline lookup yields CDR1 MDHEN and CDR2 SYDVKM. The CDR3 is 16 amino acids. The junction had 5 bases not matched to a gene; V was cut back by 4 bases and J by 0 bases.

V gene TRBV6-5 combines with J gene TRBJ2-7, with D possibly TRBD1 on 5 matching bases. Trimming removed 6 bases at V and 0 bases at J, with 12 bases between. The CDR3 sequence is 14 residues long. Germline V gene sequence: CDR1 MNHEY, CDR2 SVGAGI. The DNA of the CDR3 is TGTGCCAGCAGAAGACAGATGGGCTCCTACGAGCAGTACTTC. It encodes CASRRQMGSYEQYF.

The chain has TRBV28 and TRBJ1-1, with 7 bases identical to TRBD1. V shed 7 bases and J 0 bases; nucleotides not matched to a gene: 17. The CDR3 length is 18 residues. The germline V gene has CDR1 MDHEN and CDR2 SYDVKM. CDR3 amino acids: CASTQLTGLGIMNTEAFF. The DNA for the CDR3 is TGTGCCAGCACCCAATTGACAGGGCTGGGGATCATGAACACTGAAGCTTTCTTT.

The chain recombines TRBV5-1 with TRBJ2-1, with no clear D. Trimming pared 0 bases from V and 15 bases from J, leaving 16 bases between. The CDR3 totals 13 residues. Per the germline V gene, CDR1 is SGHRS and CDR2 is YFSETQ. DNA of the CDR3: TGCGCCAGCAGCTTGGGAGACGGCAGGACCCCGTTCTTC. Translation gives CASSLGDGRTPFF.